What follows describes a single TCR beta chain. The specificity of this receptor is unknown. Per-nucleotide qualities are absent, and no much larger clonotype sits a single base away. These data originate in a study of control samples from healthy donors and cancer patients (dated by TCRdb to between 2020 and 2021). Library preparation was by the immunoSEQ multiplex PCR assay. Held by TCRdb, this immuneACCESS table contains in-frame sequences only and omits some clones. Under half of the omission traces to an unresolved V gene where checked; the cause of the rest is unknown. For this sample there are approximately 140,000 clones; 90% to 95% appear just once. The ten largest clones capture around 14% of the sample. The germline V gene (reference sequence) specifies MNHEY as CDR1 and SMNVEV as CDR2. Reading from cysteine to phenylalanine, the CDR3 counts 13 amino acids. Of all the DNA, just the CDR3 is kept, 39 bases in frame from base 1. The germline V and J ends show losses of 10 bases and 0 bases respectively, and no gene match explains 4 bases of the junction.

The chain is encoded by TRBV27 joined to TRBJ2-7, and TRBD1 matches 9 of the central bases. The receptor was isolated from a middle-aged man in good health. Sequenced input: blood. CDR3 sequence: CATGDRDSYEQYF. The DNA sequence is given as TGTGCCACTGGGGACAGGGACTCCTACGAGCAGTACTTC.